Sequencing of this TCR beta chain was carried out in a study of T cell responses to AZD1222 COVID-19 vaccine. Study observations and caveats: Across the whole spike, CD4 TCRs peaked at regions 160-218 and 743-854. Baseline seropositivity characterized only six or seven AZD1222 recipients.

Germline assignment: CDR1 SGHRS and CDR2 YFSETQ. The V gene lost 4 bases and the J gene lost 0 bases, with 12 bases spanning the gap. The CDR3 extends over 15 amino acids. As for this clone: The antigen is not known.

TCRdb keeps only in-frame clones here, not all; method: immunoSEQ multiplex PCR. In the table there are roughly 200,000 clones, just over 85% of which are singletons. The chain is built from TRBV5-1 and TRBJ2-3, with D perhaps matching TRBD1 or TRBD2 (6 bases each). The sequences come from peripheral blood, collected on day 0 of AZD1222 vaccination. The sequence was obtained from an adult in good health. Written as DNA, the CDR3 is TGCGCCAGCAGCCAGAGGGGGGAAAGCACAGATACGCAGTATTTT. It yields the protein CASSQRGESTDTQYF.